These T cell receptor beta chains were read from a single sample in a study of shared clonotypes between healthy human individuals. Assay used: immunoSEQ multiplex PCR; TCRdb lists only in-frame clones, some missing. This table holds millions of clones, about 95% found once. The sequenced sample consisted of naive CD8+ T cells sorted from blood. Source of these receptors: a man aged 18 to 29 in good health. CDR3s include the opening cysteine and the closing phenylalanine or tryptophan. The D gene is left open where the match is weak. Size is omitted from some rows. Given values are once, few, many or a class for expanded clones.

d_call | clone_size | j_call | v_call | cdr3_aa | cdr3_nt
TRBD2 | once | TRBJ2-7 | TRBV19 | CASSILASGSYEQYF | TGTGCCAGTAGTATATTGGCTAGCGGGAGCTACGAGCAGTACTTC
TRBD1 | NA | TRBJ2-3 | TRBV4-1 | CASSQEQGRASTDTQYF | TGCGCCAGCAGCCAAGAACAGGGGAGAGCTAGCACAGATACGCAGTATTTT
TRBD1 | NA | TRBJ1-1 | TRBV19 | CASSPGDRANTGAFF | TGTGCCAGTAGCCCCGGGGACAGGGCGAACACTGGAGCTTTCTTT
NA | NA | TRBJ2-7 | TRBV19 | CASSILFGSSYEQYF | TGTGCCAGTAGTATTTTATTTGGTAGCTCCTACGAGCAGTACTTC
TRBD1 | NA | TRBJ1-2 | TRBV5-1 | CASSTTGGAPAGYTF | TGCGCCAGCAGCACCACAGGGGGCGCACCGGCTGGCTACACCTTC
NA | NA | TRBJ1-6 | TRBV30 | CAWSYEDSPPLHF | TGTGCCTGGAGTTATGAAGACTCACCTCCCCTCCACTTT
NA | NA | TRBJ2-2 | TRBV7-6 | CATAQGVTNTGELFF | TGTGCCACCGCCCAGGGAGTGACGAACACCGGGGAGCTGTTTTTT
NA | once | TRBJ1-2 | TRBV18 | CASSSQGTGGYTF | TGTGCCAGCTCCTCTCAGGGTACCGGAGGCTACACCTTC
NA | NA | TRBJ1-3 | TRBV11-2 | CASSLEYYRESGNTIYF | TGTGCCAGCAGCTTAGAGTATTACAGGGAGTCCGGAAACACCATATATTTT
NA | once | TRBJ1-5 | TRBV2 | CASSAIGPGQPQHF | TGTGCCAGCAGCGCTATAGGCCCTGGGCAGCCCCAGCATTTT
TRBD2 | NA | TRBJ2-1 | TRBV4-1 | CASSQILAGYNEQFF | TGCGCCAGCAGCCAAATTTTAGCGGGATACAATGAGCAGTTCTTC
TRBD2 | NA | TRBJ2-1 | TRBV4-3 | CASSQDLRAGVPNEQFF | TGCGCCAGCAGCCAAGATTTAAGGGCGGGAGTACCAAATGAGCAGTTCTTC
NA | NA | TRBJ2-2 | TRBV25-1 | CASSDPRLDRSPGELFF | TGCGCCAGCAGTGACCCGAGACTCGACAGGTCTCCCGGGGAGCTGTTTTTT
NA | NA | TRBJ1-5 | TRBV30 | CAWSLHNSNQPQHF | TGTGCCTGGAGTTTACATAATAGCAATCAGCCCCAGCATTTT
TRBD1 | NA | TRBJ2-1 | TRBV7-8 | CASSLAQGTNNEQFF | TGTGCCAGCAGCTTAGCACAGGGGACGAACAATGAGCAGTTCTTC
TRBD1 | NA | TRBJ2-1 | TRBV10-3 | CAISDLGEGTGPNEQFF | TGTGCCATCAGTGATTTGGGTGAGGGGACAGGGCCGAATGAGCAGTTCTTC
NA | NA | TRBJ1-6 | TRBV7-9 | CASSWDSESPLHF | TGTGCCAGCAGCTGGGACTCAGAATCACCCCTCCACTTT
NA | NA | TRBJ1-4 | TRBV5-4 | CASSLGGGFLFF | TGTGCCAGCAGCTTGGGCGGGGGTTTCCTGTTTTTT
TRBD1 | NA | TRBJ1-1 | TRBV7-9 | CASSQDRGLSTEAFF | TGTGCCAGCAGCCAGGACAGGGGGCTTAGCACTGAAGCTTTCTTT
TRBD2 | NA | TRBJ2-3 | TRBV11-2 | CASSLVIGAGALGDTQYF | TGTGCCAGCAGCTTAGTTATAGGAGCGGGGGCCCTCGGGGATACGCAGTATTTT
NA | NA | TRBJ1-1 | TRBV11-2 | CASSFFVGQGMNTEAFF | TGTGCCAGCAGCTTTTTCGTAGGGCAAGGGATGAACACTGAAGCTTTCTTT
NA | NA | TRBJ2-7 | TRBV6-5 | CASSYGPRDYEQYF | TGTGCCAGCAGTTATGGTCCCAGGGACTACGAGCAGTACTTC
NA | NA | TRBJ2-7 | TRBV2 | CASSDEGYEQYF | TGTGCCAGCAGTGACGAGGGCTACGAGCAGTACTTC
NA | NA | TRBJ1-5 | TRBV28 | CASSPGTDNNQPQHF | TGTGCCAGCAGCCCCGGGACCGACAACAATCAGCCCCAGCATTTT
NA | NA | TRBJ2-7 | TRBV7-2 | CASSLNFVYEQYF | TGTGCCAGCAGCTTAAATTTTGTCTACGAGCAGTACTTC
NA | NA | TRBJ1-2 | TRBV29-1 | CSAYPGEGYGYTF | TGCAGCGCCTACCCGGGGGAGGGCTATGGCTACACCTTC
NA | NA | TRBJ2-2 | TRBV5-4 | CASSLKYTGELFF | TGTGCCAGCAGCTTGAAGTACACCGGGGAGCTGTTTTTT
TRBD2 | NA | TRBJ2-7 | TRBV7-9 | CASSGRTSYEQYF | TGTGCCAGTAGCGGGAGGACATCCTACGAGCAGTACTTC
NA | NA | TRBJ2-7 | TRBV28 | CASSPLEGTYEQYF | TGTGCCAGCAGCCCCCTCGAAGGGACCTACGAGCAGTACTTC
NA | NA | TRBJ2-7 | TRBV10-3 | CAISESKGEQYF | TGTGCCATCAGTGAGTCGAAGGGGGAGCAGTACTTC
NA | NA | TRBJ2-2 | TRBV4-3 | CASSQDAGRRNTGELFF | TGCGCCAGCAGCCAAGATGCGGGGCGACGGAACACCGGGGAGCTGTTTTTT
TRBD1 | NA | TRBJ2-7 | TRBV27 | CASSPNRGPYEQYF | TGTGCCAGCAGTCCTAACAGGGGTCCATACGAGCAGTACTTC
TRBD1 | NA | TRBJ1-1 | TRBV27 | CASRRGQEIEAFF | TGTGCCAGCAGGAGGGGACAGGAGATAGAAGCTTTCTTT
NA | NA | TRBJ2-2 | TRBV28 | CASSLQGFAGELFF | TGTGCCAGCAGTTTACAGGGGTTTGCCGGGGAGCTGTTTTTT
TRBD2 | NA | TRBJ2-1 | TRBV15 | CATSRVVAGYNEQFF | TGTGCCACCAGCAGAGTGGTAGCGGGATACAATGAGCAGTTCTTC
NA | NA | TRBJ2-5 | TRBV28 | CASSLPSRGETQYF | TGTGCCAGCAGCCTCCCTTCCAGGGGCGAGACCCAGTACTTC
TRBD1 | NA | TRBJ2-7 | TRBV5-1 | CASSLGGTVYEQYF | TGCGCCAGCAGCTTGGGGGGGACAGTCTACGAGCAGTACTTC
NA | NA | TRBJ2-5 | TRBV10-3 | CAISESAGMEETQYF | TGTGCCATCAGTGAGTCGGCAGGGATGGAAGAGACCCAGTACTTC
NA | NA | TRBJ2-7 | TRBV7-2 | CASSLVLRSYEQYF | TGTGCCAGCAGCTTAGTTCTTCGCTCCTACGAGCAGTACTTC
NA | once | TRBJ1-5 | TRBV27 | CATSQAGSNQPQHF | TGTGCCACCAGCCAGGCGGGGAGCAATCAGCCCCAGCATTTT
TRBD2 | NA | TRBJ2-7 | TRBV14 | CASSHLTGTSERYEQYF | TGTGCCAGCAGCCACCTTACCGGGACTAGCGAACGCTACGAGCAGTACTTC
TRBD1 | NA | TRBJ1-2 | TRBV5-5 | CASSLSTGTGTFWGYTF | TGTGCCAGCAGCTTGTCAACCGGGACAGGGACTTTTTGGGGCTACACCTTC
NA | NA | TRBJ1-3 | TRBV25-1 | CASSESGRVTGNTIYF | TGTGCCAGCAGTGAATCGGGCAGGGTGACAGGAAACACCATATATTTT
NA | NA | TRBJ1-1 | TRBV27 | CASRRLVTNTEAFF | TGTGCCAGCAGAAGGCTGGTCACGAACACTGAAGCTTTCTTT
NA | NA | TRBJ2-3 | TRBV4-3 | CASSHGGRTQYF | TGCGCCAGCAGCCATGGGGGGCGCACGCAGTATTTT
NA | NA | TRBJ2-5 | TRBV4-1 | CASSPGLNQETQYF | TGCGCCAGCAGCCCTGGACTCAATCAAGAGACCCAGTACTTC
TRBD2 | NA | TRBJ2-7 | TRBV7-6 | CASSFTGEGYEQYF | TGTGCCAGCAGCTTTACGGGGGAGGGTTACGAGCAGTACTTC
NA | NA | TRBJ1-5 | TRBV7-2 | CASRGEGHNQPQHF | TGTGCCAGCAGAGGCGAGGGGCACAATCAGCCCCAGCATTTT
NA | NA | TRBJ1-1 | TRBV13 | CASSLMPGWGNTEAFF | TGTGCCAGCAGCTTAATGCCGGGGTGGGGGAACACTGAAGCTTTCTTT
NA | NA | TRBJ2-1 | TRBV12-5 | CASGSRDEQFF | TGTGCTAGCGGGAGTCGGGATGAGCAGTTCTTC
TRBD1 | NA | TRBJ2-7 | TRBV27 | CASSYGTGGYEQYF | TGTGCCAGCAGTTATGGGACAGGGGGATACGAGCAGTACTTC
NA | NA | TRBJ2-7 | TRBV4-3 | CASSQDPESYEQYF | TGCGCCAGCAGCCAAGATCCAGAGTCCTACGAGCAGTACTTC
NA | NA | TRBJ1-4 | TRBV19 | CASSMDSWDGDNEKLFF | TGTGCCAGTAGTATGGATTCTTGGGACGGCGATAATGAAAAACTGTTTTTT
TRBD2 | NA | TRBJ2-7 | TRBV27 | CASSPSVGGIFYEQYF | TGTGCCAGCAGTCCCTCGGTGGGGGGGATCTTCTACGAGCAGTACTTC
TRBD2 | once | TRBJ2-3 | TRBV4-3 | CASSQSRTSGTDTQYF | TGCGCCAGCAGCCAAAGTCGGACTAGCGGCACAGATACGCAGTATTTT